The next 9 T cell receptor beta chains were all read from a single sample in a study of T-cell memory formation after mild COVID-19. TCRdb reanalysed the 5' RACE reads using MiXCR and keeps one entry per CDR3 protein. Of more than 150,000 distinct CDR3 sequences detected, around 20% appear once; the ten largest clones hold 3.5% to 5%. The sequenced material came from PBMCs or a T cell subset sorted from them (not recorded which). All receptors derive from a man aged 18 to 30 who had mild COVID-19 (a few samples of this study predate the infection). Cell type and time point are not known.

About this clonotype: A clone one base away is much larger, so this may be a read error. This chain joins TRBV7-6 and TRBJ2-7, with D perhaps assigned TRBD1 or TRBD2 (5 bases each). There are 12 residues in the CDR3. Germline values: CDR1 SGHVS, CDR2 FNYEAQ. The CDR3 sequence: CDSSPGGYEQYF. In DNA, the CDR3 is TGTGACAGCAGCCCTGGGGGCTACGAGCAGTACTTC. Full variable domain (rest looked up from reference TRBV7-6 and TRBJ2-7): GAGVSQSPRYKVTKRGQDVALRCDPISGHVSLYWYRQALGQGPEFLTYFNYEAQQDKSGLPNDRFSAERPEGSISTLTIQRTEQRDSAMYRCDSSPGGYEQYFGPGTRLTVT.

This rearrangement joins TRBV6-5 to TRBJ1-5; possible D gene TRBD1, 5 bases. This CDR3 is 15 amino acids long. V gave up 6 bases and J gave up 1 base, with 13 bases separating them. Germline V gives CDR1 MNHEY, CDR2 SVGAGI. The CDR3: CASSSGPWSNQPQHF. As DNA, the CDR3 is TGTGCCAGCAGCTCGGGACCATGGAGCAATCAGCCCCAGCATTTT.

This clonotype has more than one count but fewer than ten. The gene calls are TRBV18 and TRBJ2-7, with D perhaps TRBD1 (5 bases). This CDR3 has 15 amino acids. V lost 2 bases, J lost 1 base, and 12 bases lay in between. In germline, CDR1 is KGHSH, CDR2 LQKENI. CDR3 nucleotides: TGTGCCAGCTCACCAGGCAGGGAACGGTCCTACGAGCAGTACGTC. This encodes CASSPGRERSYEQYV.

In regard to this clonotype: One junction end does not reproduce the germline sequence, and a read error may be involved. This chain connects TRBV5-1 to TRBJ2-4, with D hard to call. Germline V gene data show CDR1 as SGHRS and CDR2 as YFSETQ. The CDR3 runs 14 residues. CDR3 coding DNA: TGCGCCAGCAGATTGGCCCCATCTCCGGCGAGTCAGTACTTC. Residues: CASRLAPSPASQYF.

There are many counts of this clonotype. This sequence joins TRBV7-3 and TRBJ2-3; no clear D. Trimming removed 2 bases at V and 0 bases at J, with 9 bases between. This CDR3 is built from 15 residues. Germline CDR1 reads SGHTA; CDR2 reads FQGTGA. The CDR3 DNA reads TGTGCCAGCAGCTTACTGCCTTCTAGCACAGATACGCAGTATTTT. It specifies CASSLLPSSTDTQYF. The variable domain in full, completed from reference TRBV7-3 and TRBJ2-3, reads GAGVSQTPSNKVTEKGKYVELRCDPISGHTALYWYRQSLGQGPEFLIYFQGTGAADDSGLPNDRFFAVRPEGSVSTLKIQRTERGDSAVYLCASSLLPSSTDTQYFGPGTRLTVL.

The chain carries TRBV3-1 and TRBJ1-2; TRBD1 aligns across 7 bases. Germline V lookup: CDR1 LGHDT, CDR2 YNNKEL (reference sequence). J gave up 8 bases and V 2 bases, and 8 bases lay outside the gene matches. This CDR3 is built from 14 residues. As DNA, the CDR3 is TGTGCCAGCAGCCAAAACACACAGGGGTTGGGCTACACCTTC. It codes for CASSQNTQGLGYTF.

This clonotype has only a few counts. The chain combines TRBV24-1 with TRBJ2-3, with D possibly TRBD2 on 7 matching bases. The germline V gene encodes CDR1 KGHDR and CDR2 SFDVKD. This CDR3 contains 14 residues. Trimming removed 4 bases from V and 5 bases from J, with 12 bases in between. The chain's CDR3 is CATSDGGPGDTQYF. The DNA for the CDR3 is TGTGCCACCAGTGACGGGGGGCCGGGAGATACGCAGTATTTT.

V gene TRBV20-1 combines with J gene TRBJ2-6, with D unresolved. Trimming shortened V by 2 bases and J by 0 bases, and 8 bases separated the two germline ends. Germline CDR1 and CDR2: DFQATT and SNEGSKA (reference sequence). The CDR3 totals 15 residues. The CDR3 region has the DNA TGCAGTGCTAGAACCCCCGGCTCTGGGGCCAACGTCCTGACTTTC. Encoded protein: CSARTPGSGANVLTF.

The chain is built from TRBV4-2 and TRBJ2-3, with 9 bases matching TRBD2. Looked up from germline, CDR1 is LGHNA and CDR2 is YNFKEQ. The CDR3 has 16 amino acids. V shed 0 bases, J shed 6 bases, and the junction held 7 bases outside the gene matches. CDR3: CASSQEPAGGTDTQYF. The CDR3 DNA sequence: TGTGCCAGCAGCCAAGAACCAGCGGGGGGAACCGATACGCAGTATTTT.